The clone carrying this TCR beta chain was recorded many times. Researchers tagged individual cDNA molecules with unique molecular identifiers. Using its own MiXCR run on the 5' RACE reads, TCRdb lists one record per CDR3 protein. The data contain roughly 30,000 distinct CDR3 sequences, 6% of them seen just once; the ten biggest clones take up approximately 35%. Germline CDR1 and CDR2: ENHRY and SYGVKD. This CDR3 region has 17 residues. V shed 2 bases, J shed 2 bases, and the junction held 5 bases outside the gene matches. The data were obtained in a study of early T cells in non-severe SARS-CoV-2 infection.

Sequencing was performed on whole blood, taken at baseline. The gene calls are TRBV10-3 and TRBJ2-1; 11 nucleotides agree with TRBD2. The clonotype was recovered from an adult who was a healthcare worker with PCR-confirmed SARS-CoV-2 infection or an uninfected control (not recorded which). The chain's CDR3 is CAISEPNSGRAYNEQFF. In nucleotides, the CDR3 is TGTGCCATCAGTGAGCCGAATAGCGGGAGGGCCTACAATGAGCAGTTCTTC.